Included here is one TCR beta chain sequence, with context. Per the authors' pipeline: Nucleated cell number was recorded as an estimate derived from reference gene primer amplification. The data were produced by immunoSEQ multiplex PCR, yet TCRdb's version contains in-frame clones alone and is incomplete. For V, J and clone size, that table is used; D and trimming come from the DNA. The sample has about 210,000 clones, about four fifths seen once. The sample originates from a study of blood T cell repertoires in COVID-19. Background on the study: The United States, Italy and Spain provided the acute and convalescent COVID-19 samples. Nucleic acid was either cDNA or gDNA, and it came from T cells, B-cell-depleted T cells, or PBMCs.

The germline V gene has CDR1 LGHDT and CDR2 YNNKEL (reference sequence). This CDR3 spans 14 amino acids. V was shortened by 1 base and J by 5 bases, with 9 bases between the two germline ends. Sequencing input: peripheral blood. The rearrangement joins TRBV3-1 (or the pseudogene TRBV3-2) to TRBJ1-3; D uncertain. The TCR was taken from a woman in her 50s with active or convalescent COVID-19. This chain's CDR3 is CASSQVDLRNTIYF. The CDR3 DNA sequence: TGTGCCAGCAGCCAAGTTGATCTAAGAAACACCATATATTTT.